This TCR beta chain appears in the sequencing data of a study of blood T cell repertoires in COVID-19. Study information: PBMCs, B-cell-depleted T cells, or T cells provided the cDNA or gDNA that made up the material.

Sequencing was performed with immunoSEQ multiplex PCR; in TCRdb, only in-frame clones are kept and a portion is missing. The top ten hold around 9.3% of the sample, which has about 200,000 clones, approximately 80% seen once. CDR3 length: 15 amino acids. With 1 base removed from V and 5 bases from J, the gap between germline ends came to 15 bases. Germline V gene data show CDR1 as KGHSH and CDR2 as LQKENI. The source is a woman aged 50 to 60 with acute COVID-19. The rearrangement uses TRBV18 and TRBJ2-7, with D possibly TRBD1 on 6 matching bases. The specimen sequenced was PBMCs or T cells enriched from blood (not recorded which). The CDR3 region has the DNA TGTGCCAGCTCACCACACCAGACAGGTTCCGACGAGCAGTACTTC. This encodes CASSPHQTGSDEQYF. The entire variable domain, with the rest obtained from reference TRBV18 and TRBJ2-7, is as follows: NAGVMQNPRHLVRRRGQEARLRCSPMKGHSHVYWYRQLPEEGLKFMVYLQKENIIDESGMPKERFSAEFPKEGPSILRIQQVVRGDSAAYFCASSPHQTGSDEQYFGPGTRLTVT.